These T cell receptor beta chains were read from a single sample in a study of blood T cells in healthy people across ages. TCRdb independently ran MiXCR on the 5' RACE reads; one entry per CDR3 protein. The table shows 1.4 million or so distinct CDR3 sequences, with 35% to 45% occurring only once. The sequenced sample consisted of blood. The receptor source for this set is a woman under 30 in good health. Both conserved end residues are part of each CDR3. Fields, in order: J gene, D gene, clone size, V gene, CDR3 protein, CDR3 DNA. A D gene is named only where the DNA matches it firmly. Clone size is stated in some rows and not others, as once, few, many or a class when expanded.

>TRBJ1-1|NA|NA|TRBV6-5
CASSSMGRATFF
TGTGCTAGCAGTTCTATGGGCAGGGCGACTTTCTTT
>TRBJ1-4|TRBD1|once|TRBV9
CASTGQGHEKLFF
TGTGCCAGTACGGGACAGGGGCATGAAAAACTGTTTTTT
>TRBJ1-5|TRBD1|NA|TRBV10-2
CASSEQGAEPQHF
TGCGCCAGCAGTGAGCAGGGGGCTGAGCCCCAGCATTTT
>TRBJ2-3|TRBD2|NA|TRBV7-9
CASSLASGGVIDTQYF
TGTGCCAGCAGCTTGGCTAGCGGGGGGGTGATCGATACGCAGTATTTT
>TRBJ2-7|NA|NA|TRBV6-6
CTSARGGYEQYF
TGTACCAGCGCCCGAGGGGGCTACGAGCAGTACTTC
>TRBJ2-1|TRBD1|many|TRBV10-3
CAIGTEKGNEQFF
TGTGCCATCGGGACAGAGAAAGGCAATGAGCAGTTCTTC
>TRBJ1-4|NA|few|TRBV7-2
CASSLGYRESEKLFF
TGTGCCAGCAGCTTAGGGTACAGGGAGAGTGAAAAACTGTTTTTT
>TRBJ2-7|TRBD2|NA|TRBV24-1
CATSVGTSGYNEQYF
TGTGCCACCAGTGTCGGGACTAGCGGCTACAATGAGCAGTACTTC
>TRBJ2-3|TRBD2|once|TRBV4-3
CASSQDPPGLERADTQYF
TGCGCCAGCAGCCAAGATCCCCCGGGACTAGAAAGGGCAGATACGCAGTATTTT
>TRBJ2-5|TRBD1|few|TRBV20-1
CSASRQGGSLHEQYF
TGCAGTGCTTCCCGACAGGGGGGTTCCCTCCATGAGCAGTACTTC
>TRBJ2-1|NA|NA|TRBV6-5
CASSLTIEGGPIPNEQFF
TGTGCCAGCAGTTTGACGATAGAGGGGGGGCCGATTCCAAATGAGCAGTTCTTC